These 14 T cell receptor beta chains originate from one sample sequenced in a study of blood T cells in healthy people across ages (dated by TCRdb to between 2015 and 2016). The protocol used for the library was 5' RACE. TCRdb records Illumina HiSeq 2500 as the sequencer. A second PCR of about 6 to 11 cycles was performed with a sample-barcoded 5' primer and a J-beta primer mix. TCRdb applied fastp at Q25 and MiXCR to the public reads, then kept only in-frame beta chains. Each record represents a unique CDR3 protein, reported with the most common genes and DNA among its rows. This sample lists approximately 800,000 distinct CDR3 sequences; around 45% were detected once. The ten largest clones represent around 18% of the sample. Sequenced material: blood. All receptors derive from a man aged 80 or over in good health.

CDR3 protein: CASSLYATGEQYF. DNA for the CDR3: TGCGCCAGCAGCTTGTATGCAACCGGCGAGCAGTACTTC. V is TRBV5-1 and J is TRBJ2-7; D uncertain. This CDR3 is built from 13 residues. With 1 base removed from V and 6 bases from J, the gap between germline ends came to 11 bases. Germline V gene data show CDR1 as SGHRS and CDR2 as YFSETQ.

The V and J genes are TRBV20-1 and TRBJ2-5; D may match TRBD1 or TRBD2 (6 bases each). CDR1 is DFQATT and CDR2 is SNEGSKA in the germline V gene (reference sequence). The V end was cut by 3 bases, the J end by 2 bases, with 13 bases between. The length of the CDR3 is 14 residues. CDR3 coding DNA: TGCAGTGCTAGGGGGGCCCGGGGGCAAGAGACCCAGTACTTC. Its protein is CSARGARGQETQYF.

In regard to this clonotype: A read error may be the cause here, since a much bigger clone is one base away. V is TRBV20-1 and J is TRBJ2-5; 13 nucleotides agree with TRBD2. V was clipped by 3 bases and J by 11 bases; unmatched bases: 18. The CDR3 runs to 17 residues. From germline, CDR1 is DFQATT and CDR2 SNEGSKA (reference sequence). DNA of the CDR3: TGCAGTGCTAGCAGAGGGAGTACTAGCGGGAGGGCAAGTGAGCAGTACTTC. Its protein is CSASRGSTSGRASEQYF.

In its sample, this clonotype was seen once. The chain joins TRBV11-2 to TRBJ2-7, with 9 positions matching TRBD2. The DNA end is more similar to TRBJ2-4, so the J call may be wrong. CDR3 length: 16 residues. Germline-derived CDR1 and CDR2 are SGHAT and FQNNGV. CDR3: CASSFRGASGENIQYF. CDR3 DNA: TGTGCCAGCAGCTTTAGGGGTGCTAGCGGGGAAAACATTCAGTACTTC.

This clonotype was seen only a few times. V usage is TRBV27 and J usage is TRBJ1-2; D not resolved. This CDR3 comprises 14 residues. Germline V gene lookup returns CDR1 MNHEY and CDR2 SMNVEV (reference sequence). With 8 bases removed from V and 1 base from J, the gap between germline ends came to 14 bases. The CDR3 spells CASGVAADNYGYTF. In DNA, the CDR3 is TGTGCCAGCGGGGTGGCGGCAGATAACTATGGCTACACCTTC.

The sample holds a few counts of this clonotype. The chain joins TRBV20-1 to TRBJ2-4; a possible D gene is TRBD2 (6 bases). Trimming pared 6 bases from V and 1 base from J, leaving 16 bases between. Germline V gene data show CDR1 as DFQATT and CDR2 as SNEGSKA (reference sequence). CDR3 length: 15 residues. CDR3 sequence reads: CSATLGGEAKNIQYF. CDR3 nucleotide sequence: TGCAGTGCCACTCTTGGAGGGGAGGCCAAAAACATTCAGTACTTC.

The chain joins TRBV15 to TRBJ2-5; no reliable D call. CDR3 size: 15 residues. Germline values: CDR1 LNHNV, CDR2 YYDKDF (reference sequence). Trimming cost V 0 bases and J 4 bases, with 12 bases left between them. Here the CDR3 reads CATSRDSGVPETQYF. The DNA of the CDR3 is TGTGCCACCAGCAGAGATTCTGGGGTTCCAGAGACCCAGTACTTC.

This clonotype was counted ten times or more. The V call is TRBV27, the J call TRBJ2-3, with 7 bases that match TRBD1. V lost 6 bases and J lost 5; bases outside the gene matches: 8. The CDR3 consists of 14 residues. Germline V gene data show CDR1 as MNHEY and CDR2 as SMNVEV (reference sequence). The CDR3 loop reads CASSEQGREDTQYF. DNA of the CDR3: TGTGCCAGCAGCGAACAGGGGAGAGAAGATACGCAGTATTTT.

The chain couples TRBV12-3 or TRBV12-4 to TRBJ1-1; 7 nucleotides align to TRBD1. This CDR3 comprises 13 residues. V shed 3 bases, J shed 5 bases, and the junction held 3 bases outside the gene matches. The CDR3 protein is CASSFTGETEAFF. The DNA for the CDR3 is TGTGCCAGCAGTTTCACAGGGGAGACTGAAGCTTTCTTT.

This CDR3 is CASTDGVNTEAFF. The CDR3, as DNA: TGCGCCAGCACGGACGGAGTGAACACTGAAGCTTTCTTT. This chain links TRBV5-1 with TRBJ1-1, with D hard to call. The V gene's germline CDR1 is SGHRS and CDR2 YFSETQ. The CDR3 has 13 residues. V lost 6 bases and J lost 0, with 9 bases in between.

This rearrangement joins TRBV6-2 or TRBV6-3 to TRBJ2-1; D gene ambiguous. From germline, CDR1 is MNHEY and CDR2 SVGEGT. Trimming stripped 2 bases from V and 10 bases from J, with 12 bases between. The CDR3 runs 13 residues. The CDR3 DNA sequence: TGTGCCAGCAGTTACGGCCCCACTCGGGAGCAGTTCTTC. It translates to CASSYGPTREQFF.

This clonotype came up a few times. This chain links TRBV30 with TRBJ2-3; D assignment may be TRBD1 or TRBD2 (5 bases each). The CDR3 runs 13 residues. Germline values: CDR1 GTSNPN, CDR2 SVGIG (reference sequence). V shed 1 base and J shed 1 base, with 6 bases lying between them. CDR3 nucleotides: TGTGCCTGGAGTGGAGGGGGCACAGATACGCAGTATTTT. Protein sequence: CAWSGGGTDTQYF.

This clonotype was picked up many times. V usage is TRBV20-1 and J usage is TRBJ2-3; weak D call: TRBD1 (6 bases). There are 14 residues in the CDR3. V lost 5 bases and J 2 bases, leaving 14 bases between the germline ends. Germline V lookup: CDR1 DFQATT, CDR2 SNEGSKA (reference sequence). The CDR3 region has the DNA TGCAGTGCTCCTACAGGGAAGATCACAGATACGCAGTATTTT. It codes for CSAPTGKITDTQYF.

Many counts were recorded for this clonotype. CDR3 DNA: TGTGCCAGCAGTGGTTGGAACACTGAAGCTTTCTTT. Its translation is CASSGWNTEAFF. This sequence joins TRBV25-1 and TRBJ1-1; D is undetermined. The CDR3 has 12 residues. V dropped 4 bases and J dropped 1 base, with 4 bases sitting between them. Germline lookup yields CDR1 MGHDK and CDR2 SYGVNS.